This TCR beta chain was captured in a study of control samples from healthy donors and cancer patients. Using immunoSEQ multiplex PCR, the repertoire was profiled, and TCRdb retains in-frame clones only, with some absent. Of 75,000 to 90,000 clones listed, around nine tenths are singletons. Germline-derived CDR1 and CDR2 are MNHEY and SVGAGI. Trimming removed 0 bases from V and 7 bases from J; junction bases left unmatched: 5. The CDR3 extends over 15 amino acids. The chain couples TRBV6-5 to TRBJ2-7, with 11 bases identical to TRBD1. The clonotype comes from a man aged 45-65 years in good health. Sequenced sample: blood. CDR3 protein: CASSYSDRGRGEQYF. CDR3 DNA sequence: TGTGCCAGCAGTTACTCGGACAGGGGGCGTGGGGAGCAGTACTTC.